This T cell receptor beta chain was sequenced for a study of T cell repertoires in cytomegalovirus infection (dated by TCRdb to between 2017 and 2020). Concerning the study at large: Because public TCR beta signatures pointed to carriage of CMV infection together with the matching HLA type, the HLA type of each donor mattered for the analysis.

Points the paper makes about the study in general: The ex vivo response was dominated by HLA-C-restricted CMV-specific TCR beta clonotypes, which also provided the single most frequent clonotype in two of eight donors. Carriers of CMV infection plus the relevant HLA type were discriminated by the cumulative frequency of public TCR beta family members in the study cohort and in an independent approximately 360-donor cohort.

On this clonotype: The antigen this receptor binds is unknown. No base quality values were provided; no much bigger clone lies one nucleotide off.

These reads were obtained on an Illumina HiSeq 1500. TCRdb redid the processing of the public reads, applying fastp at Q25 and MiXCR, and retained in-frame beta chains. One record per CDR3 amino acid sequence lists the most common genes and DNA. The table for this sample lists roughly 720,000 distinct CDR3 sequences; about 40% of them were counted only once. Of the sample, more than 2.5% falls within the top ten clones. Trimming removed 4 bases from V and 5 bases from J, leaving 14 bases between the germline ends. Based on the germline V gene, the CDR1 and CDR2 sequences are SGHAT and FQNNGV. The CDR3 covers 14 residues, taking in both the cysteine and the phenylalanine. The retained sequence is limited to the CDR3, 42 bases, with the frame set at the first base.

The sequenced sample consisted of PBMCs. The sequence links TRBV11-2 to TRBJ1-2; D gene: possibly TRBD1, on 5 matching bases. This receptor was obtained from a human donor in good health (CMV status not recorded). Some clones in this sample may be carry-over from other donors' samples. The base sequence is TGTGCCAGCAGCTCCCCGGGGGAAAGATATGGCTACACCTTC. Its translation is CASSSPGERYGYTF.